This T cell receptor (beta chain) was sequenced during a study of cytomegalovirus exposure and HLA in healthy donors. The CDR3 is made up of 12 amino acids. Germline CDR1 SGHAT, CDR2 FQNNGV. V was cut by 8 bases and J by 6 bases, with 14 bases left in between. Some clones are missing from TCRdb's copy, which holds only in-frame ones; the method was immunoSEQ multiplex PCR. Of some 120,000 clones listed, about nine tenths are singletons. This clonotype was sampled from a man in his thirties or forties in good health and CMV-seronegative. The chain has TRBV11-2 and TRBJ2-7; possible D gene TRBD1, 5 bases. The specimen sequenced was PBMCs. The CDR3: CASGHLGREQYF. The CDR3 coding sequence is TGTGCCAGCGGCCATTTGGGGCGCGAGCAGTACTTC. Full variable domain (missing parts from reference TRBV11-2 and TRBJ2-7): EAGVAQSPRYKIIEKRQSVAFWCNPISGHATLYWYQQILGQGPKLLIQFQNNGVVDDSQLPKDRFSAERLKGVDSTLKIQPAKLEDSAVYLCASGHLGREQYFGPGTRLTVT.